The 20 T cell receptor beta chains listed next were all sequenced from one sample in a study of T cells in Graves' hyperthyroidism and ophthalmopathy. RNA transcripts gave rise to amplified TCR beta CDR3 regions. Researchers ran a first-round RT-PCR on the TCR CDR3 using the HTBI primer set. TCRdb processed the multiplex PCR reads anew with MiXCR; each CDR3 protein has one entry. The sample lists more than 350,000 distinct CDR3 sequences; around 15% were seen once. Sequencing input: blood. These receptor sequences come from an older woman with Graves' ophthalmopathy.

This clonotype was detected many times. This chain joins TRBV13 and TRBJ2-1, with 8 bases identical to TRBD2. CDR3 length equals 14 residues. Germline loops: CDR1 PRHDT, CDR2 FYEKMQ (reference sequence). The ends lost 5 bases at V and 6 bases at J; junction bases unmatched: 6. This CDR3 is CASSAGTRPNEQFF. The CDR3 coding sequence is TGTGCCAGCAGCGCCGGGACTAGGCCCAATGAGCAGTTCTTC. Supplemented by reference TRBV13 and TRBJ2-1, the full variable domain reads AAGVIQSPRHLIKEKRETATLKCYPIPRHDTVYWYQQGPGQDPQFLISFYEKMQSDKGSIPDRFSAQQFSDYHSELNMSSLELGDSALYFCASSAGTRPNEQFFGPGTRLTVL.

The sample holds many counts of this clonotype. This rearrangement joins TRBV20-1 to TRBJ2-7; 7 bases are shared with TRBD2. The CDR3 is made up of 14 amino acids. The germline gives CDR1 DFQATT, CDR2 SNEGSKA (reference sequence). V was pared by 3 bases and J by 3 bases, with 8 bases of the junction left unmatched. CDR3 in DNA: TGCAGTGCTAGCCAGTCTAGCGGACACTACGAGCAGTACTTC. Translation gives CSASQSSGHYEQYF.

The chain recombines TRBV25-1 with TRBJ1-1; weak D call: TRBD1 (6 bases). The germline gives CDR1 MGHDK, CDR2 SYGVNS. This CDR3 comprises 13 residues. Trimming took off 6 bases at V and 11 bases at J, with 19 bases between the two ends. The CDR3 is CASSTGGGGVAFF. The CDR3 bases are TGTGCCAGCAGCACCGGAGGAGGGGGAGTGGCTTTCTTT.

This clonotype was detected ten times or more. The J gene is TRBJ2-7, the V gene TRBV30, with TRBD2 matching over 13 bases. The CDR3 is 13 amino acids. Trimming cost V 2 bases and J 7 bases; bases outside gene matches: 2. Looked up from germline, CDR1 is GTSNPN and CDR2 is SVGIG (reference sequence). In nucleotides, the CDR3 is TGTGCCTGGAGTCGGGGACTAGCGGGGGAGCAGTACTTC. Translating it yields CAWSRGLAGEQYF.

The rearrangement joins TRBV6-1 to TRBJ1-4; 9 bases match TRBD1. There are 15 residues in the CDR3. Germline values: CDR1 MNHNS, CDR2 SASEGT. J lost 8 bases, V lost 6 bases, and 10 bases had no gene match. CDR3 protein: CASRPMDRGFEKLFF. CDR3 bases: TGTGCCAGCAGACCGATGGACAGGGGATTCGAAAAACTGTTTTTT.

Many counts were recorded for this clonotype. The J gene is TRBJ1-5, the V gene TRBV27, with unresolved D. Per germline, CDR1 MNHEY and CDR2 SMNVEV (reference sequence). V dropped 2 bases and J dropped 7 bases, with 12 bases sitting between them. The CDR3 runs to 14 residues. For the CDR3, the DNA is TGTGCCAGCAGTTTAGACCCCTGGGGACAGCCCCAGCATTTT. Protein sequence: CASSLDPWGQPQHF.

The gene calls are TRBV6-1 and TRBJ2-7; either TRBD1 or TRBD2 may supply D (6 bases each). V was clipped by 5 bases and J by 6 bases, with 20 bases between them. The CDR3 is made up of 15 amino acids. Germline V gene sequence: CDR1 MNHNS, CDR2 SASEGT. The CDR3 sequence: CASSPWRAQGAEQYF. The CDR3 DNA reads TGTGCCAGCAGTCCTTGGAGGGCACAGGGTGCCGAGCAGTACTTC.

The table lists this clonotype with many counts. V is TRBV27 and J is TRBJ1-1, with 7 bases lining up with TRBD1. Germline V CDR1 and CDR2: MNHEY, SMNVEV (reference sequence). CDR3 length: 12 residues. Germline trimming cut 7 bases from V and 5 bases from J; bases unmatched to any gene: 4. The CDR3 DNA follows: TGTGCCAGCACCTTGACAGGGACTGAAGCTTTCTTT. This gives the protein CASTLTGTEAFF.

This clonotype was observed many times. The chain has TRBV5-1 and TRBJ2-7, with D possibly being TRBD1 (6 bases). This CDR3 spans 15 amino acids. Deletions cut 0 bases from V and 6 bases from J, with 16 bases between. Germline V gene data show CDR1 as SGHRS and CDR2 as YFSETQ. The CDR3 sequence: CASSLVDSRAAEQYF. For the CDR3, the DNA is TGCGCCAGCAGCTTGGTGGACAGCAGGGCCGCCGAGCAGTACTTC.

This clonotype was seen ten or more times. J is TRBJ2-7 and V is TRBV2; 15 positions match TRBD2. The CDR3 sequence is 15 residues long. Germline V gene sequence: CDR1 SNHLY, CDR2 FYNNEI. V lost 2 bases to trimming and J lost 6 bases; unmatched junction nucleotides: 2. The DNA of the CDR3 is TGTGCCAGCAGTGAAAGGGGACTAGCGGGAGGCGAGCAGTACTTC. Its protein product is CASSERGLAGGEQYF.

The chain is built from TRBV6-9 and TRBJ1-6; no definite D call. The CDR3 length is 16 residues. Looked up from germline, CDR1 is MNHGY and CDR2 is SVAAGI. Trimming removed 3 bases at V and 1 base at J, with 10 bases between. DNA of the CDR3: TGTGCCAGCAGTTACGGGCGGATATCCTATAATTCACCCCTCCACTTT. Encoded protein: CASSYGRISYNSPLHF.

In this sample, this clonotype turned up many times. The rearrangement uses TRBV29-1 and TRBJ2-1; unclear D gene. The V end lost 3 bases, the J end lost 8 bases, and 11 bases lay between the germline ends. The CDR3 spans 12 residues. Per the germline V gene, CDR1 is SQVTM and CDR2 is ANQGSEA. This chain's CDR3 is CSVDIGFDEQFF. CDR3 bases: TGCAGCGTTGACATTGGTTTCGATGAGCAGTTCTTC.

The chain couples TRBV5-1 to TRBJ1-4; 8 bases are shared with TRBD1. This CDR3 is built from 17 residues. The germline V gene encodes CDR1 SGHRS and CDR2 YFSETQ. Losses at the gene ends were 4 bases for V and 8 bases for J; bases not matched to a gene: 16. CDR3 region: CASSPGTGGTGDEKLFF. DNA of the CDR3: TGCGCCAGCAGCCCCGGGACAGGTGGGACCGGGGACGAAAAACTGTTTTTT. Drawing the rest from reference TRBV5-1 and TRBJ1-4, the complete variable domain is KAGVTQTPRYLIKTRGQQVTLSCSPISGHRSVSWYQQTPGQGLQFLFEYFSETQRNKGNFPGRFSGRQFSNSRSEMNVSTLELGDSALYLCASSPGTGGTGDEKLFFGSGTQLSVL.

The CDR3 nucleotides are TGTGCCAGCAGGCCTGAACAGGGGTCTATGAACACTGAAGCTTTCTTT. This gives the protein CASRPEQGSMNTEAFF. The V call is TRBV28, the J call TRBJ1-1; 7 bases are shared with TRBD1. Germline V gives CDR1 MDHEN, CDR2 SYDVKM. After removal of 6 bases from V and 0 bases from J, the junction contained 10 bases not matched to a gene. This CDR3 is built from 16 residues.

This clonotype was detected ten times or more. The chain has TRBV3-1 and TRBJ1-1; possible D gene TRBD1, 5 bases. Germline CDR1 reads LGHDT; CDR2 reads YNNKEL (reference sequence). With 5 bases removed from V and 5 bases from J, the gap between germline ends came to 18 bases. The CDR3 is 15 residues long. The CDR3 loop is CASSTQTASRTEAFF. For the CDR3, the DNA is TGTGCCAGCAGCACTCAGACAGCCTCAAGGACTGAAGCTTTCTTT.

This chain connects TRBV4-1 to TRBJ2-5, with TRBD1 as a possible D gene (6 bases). CDR1 MGHRA and CDR2 YSYEKL come from the germline V gene. CDR3 length: 16 amino acids. Trimming pared 0 bases from V and 3 bases from J, leaving 14 bases between. The CDR3 bases are TGCGCCAGCAGCCAAGATGGAGAAGGGACAAAAGAGACCCAGTACTTC. Its protein is CASSQDGEGTKETQYF.

This clonotype was seen a few times. CDR3 protein: CSARGSSGRIGEQFF. The CDR3 DNA follows: TGCAGTGCTAGAGGTTCTAGCGGGAGGATTGGTGAGCAGTTCTTC. This sequence joins TRBV20-1 and TRBJ2-1; 11 bases align to TRBD2. Germline values: CDR1 DFQATT, CDR2 SNEGSKA (reference sequence). V was pared by 1 base and J by 9 bases, with 8 bases of the junction left unmatched. The CDR3 length is 15 residues.

The rearrangement uses TRBV5-1 and TRBJ2-5; D ambiguous. Per germline, CDR1 SGHRS and CDR2 YFSETQ. Trimming pared 0 bases from V and 1 base from J, leaving 7 bases between. This CDR3 is built from 14 residues. The CDR3 protein is CASSLGRSQETQYF. The CDR3 DNA reads TGCGCCAGCAGCTTGGGGAGAAGCCAAGAGACCCAGTACTTC.

This clonotype was seen just once. The V gene is TRBV14, the J gene TRBJ1-2; D perhaps matches TRBD1 (5 bases). CDR3 size: 14 residues. CDR1 is SGHDN, CDR2 FVKESK, per germline. V was pared by 0 bases and J by 12 bases, with 17 bases between. In nucleotides, the CDR3 is TGTGCCAGCAGCCAAGAAGAGGGGTGGCCGGTGGACACCTTC. This sequence encodes CASSQEEGWPVDTF.

This clonotype appeared many times. The J gene is TRBJ1-1, the V gene TRBV7-2; 7 positions agree with TRBD1. J was trimmed by 6 bases and V by 1 base; bases with no gene match: 8. Germline V gives CDR1 SGHTA, CDR2 FQGNSA. The CDR3 has 15 amino acids. The CDR3, as DNA: TGTGCCAGCAGCTTAGGATTTGCAGGGGGGGCTGAAGCTTTCTTT. Protein sequence: CASSLGFAGGAEAFF.